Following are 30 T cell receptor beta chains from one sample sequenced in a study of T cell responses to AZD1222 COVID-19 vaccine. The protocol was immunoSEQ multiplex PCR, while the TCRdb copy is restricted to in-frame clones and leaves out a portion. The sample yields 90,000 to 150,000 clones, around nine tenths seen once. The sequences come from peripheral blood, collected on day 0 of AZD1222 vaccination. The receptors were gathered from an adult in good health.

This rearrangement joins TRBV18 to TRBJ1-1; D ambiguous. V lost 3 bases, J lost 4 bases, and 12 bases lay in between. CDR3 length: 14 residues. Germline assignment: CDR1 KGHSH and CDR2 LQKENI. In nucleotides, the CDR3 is TGTGCCAGCTCACCTCTTGACCCCTCCACTGAAGCTTTCTTT. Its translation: CASSPLDPSTEAFF. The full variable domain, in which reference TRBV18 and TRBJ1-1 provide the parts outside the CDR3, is NAGVMQNPRHLVRRRGQEARLRCSPMKGHSHVYWYRQLPEEGLKFMVYLQKENIIDESGMPKERFSAEFPKEGPSILRIQQVVRGDSAAYFCASSPLDPSTEAFFGQGTRLTVV.

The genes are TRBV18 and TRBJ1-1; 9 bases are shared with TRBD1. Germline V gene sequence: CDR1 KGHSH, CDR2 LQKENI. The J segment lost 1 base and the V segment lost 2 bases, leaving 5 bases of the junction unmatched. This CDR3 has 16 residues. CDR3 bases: TGTGCCAGCTCACCAACAGGGGGCCTCGCGAACACTGAAGCTTTCTTT. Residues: CASSPTGGLANTEAFF.

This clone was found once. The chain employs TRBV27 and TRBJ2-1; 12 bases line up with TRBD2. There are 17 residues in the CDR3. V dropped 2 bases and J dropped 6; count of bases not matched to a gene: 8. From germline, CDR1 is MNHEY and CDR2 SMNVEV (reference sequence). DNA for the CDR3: TGTGCCAGCAGTTTAAGACTAGCGGGAGTGGGTCCCAATGAGCAGTTCTTC. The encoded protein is CASSLRLAGVGPNEQFF.

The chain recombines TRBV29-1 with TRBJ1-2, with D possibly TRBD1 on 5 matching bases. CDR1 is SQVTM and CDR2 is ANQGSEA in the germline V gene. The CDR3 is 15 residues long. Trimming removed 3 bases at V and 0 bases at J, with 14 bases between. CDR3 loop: CSVDRGEHANYGYTF. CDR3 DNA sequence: TGCAGCGTTGATCGGGGGGAACACGCTAACTATGGCTACACCTTC.

Written as DNA, the CDR3 is TGTGCCAGCAGCTTTCACCCGAACACTGAAGCTTTCTTT. It translates to CASSFHPNTEAFF. The chain uses TRBV5-5 and TRBJ1-1; no firm D call. The CDR3 contains 13 residues. CDR1 and CDR2 (germline): SGHKS, YYEKEE (reference sequence). Trimming left V 2 bases short and J 1 base short, with 6 bases between.

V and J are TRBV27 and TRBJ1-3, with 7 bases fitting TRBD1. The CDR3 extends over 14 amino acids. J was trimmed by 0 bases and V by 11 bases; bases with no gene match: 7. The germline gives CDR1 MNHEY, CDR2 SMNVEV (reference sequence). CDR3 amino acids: CASQGTVSGNTIYF. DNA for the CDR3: TGTGCCTCCCAAGGGACAGTCTCTGGAAACACCATATATTTT.

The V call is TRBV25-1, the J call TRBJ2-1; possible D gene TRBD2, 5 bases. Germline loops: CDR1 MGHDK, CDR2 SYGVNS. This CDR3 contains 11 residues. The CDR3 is CASEGSAEQFF. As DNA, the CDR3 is TGTGCATCCGAGGGTAGTGCTGAGCAGTTCTTC.

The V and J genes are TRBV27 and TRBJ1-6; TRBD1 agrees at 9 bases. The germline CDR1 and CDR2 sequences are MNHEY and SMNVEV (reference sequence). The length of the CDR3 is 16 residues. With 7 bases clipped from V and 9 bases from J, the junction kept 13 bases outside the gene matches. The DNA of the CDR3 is TGTGCCAGCAATCTGGGACAGGGTCACTCCAGTTCACCCCTCCACTTT. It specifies CASNLGQGHSSSPLHF.

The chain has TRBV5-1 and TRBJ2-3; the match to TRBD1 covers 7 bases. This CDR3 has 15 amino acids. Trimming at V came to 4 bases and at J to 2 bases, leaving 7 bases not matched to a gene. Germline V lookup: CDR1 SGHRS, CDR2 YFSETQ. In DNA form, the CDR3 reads TGCGCCAGCAGCATGCGACAGGGACCCACAGATACGCAGTATTTT. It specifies CASSMRQGPTDTQYF.

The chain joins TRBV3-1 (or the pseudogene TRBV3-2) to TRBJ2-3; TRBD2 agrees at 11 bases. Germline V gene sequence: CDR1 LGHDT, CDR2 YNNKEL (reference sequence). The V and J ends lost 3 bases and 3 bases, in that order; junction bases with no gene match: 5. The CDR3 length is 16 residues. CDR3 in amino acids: CASSHSTSGVTDTQYF. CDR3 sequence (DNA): TGTGCCAGCAGCCATTCGACTAGCGGGGTTACAGATACGCAGTATTTT.

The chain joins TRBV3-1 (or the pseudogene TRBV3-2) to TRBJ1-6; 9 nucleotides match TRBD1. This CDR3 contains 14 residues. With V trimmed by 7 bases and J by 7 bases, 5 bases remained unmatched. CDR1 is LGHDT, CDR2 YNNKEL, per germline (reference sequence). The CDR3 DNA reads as TGTGCCAGCACCTTAACAGGGGGCAATTCACCCCTCCACTTT. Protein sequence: CASTLTGGNSPLHF.

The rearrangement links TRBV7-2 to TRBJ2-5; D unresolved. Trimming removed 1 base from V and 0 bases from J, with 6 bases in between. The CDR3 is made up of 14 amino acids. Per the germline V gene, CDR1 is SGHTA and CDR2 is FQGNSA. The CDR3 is CASSLGVYQETQYF. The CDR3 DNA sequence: TGTGCCAGCAGCTTAGGGGTTTACCAAGAGACCCAGTACTTC.

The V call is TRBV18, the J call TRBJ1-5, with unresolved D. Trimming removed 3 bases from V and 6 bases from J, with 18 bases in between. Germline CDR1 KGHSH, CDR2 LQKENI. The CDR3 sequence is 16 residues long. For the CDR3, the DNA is TGTGCCAGCTCACCCACACCTGACCCATATGGTCAGCCCCAGCATTTT. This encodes CASSPTPDPYGQPQHF. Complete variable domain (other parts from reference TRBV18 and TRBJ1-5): NAGVMQNPRHLVRRRGQEARLRCSPMKGHSHVYWYRQLPEEGLKFMVYLQKENIIDESGMPKERFSAEFPKEGPSILRIQQVVRGDSAAYFCASSPTPDPYGQPQHFGDGTRLSIL.

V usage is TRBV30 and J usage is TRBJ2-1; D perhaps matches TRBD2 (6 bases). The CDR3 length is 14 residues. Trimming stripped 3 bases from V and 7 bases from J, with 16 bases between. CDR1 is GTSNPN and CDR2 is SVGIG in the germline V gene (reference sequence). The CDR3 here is CAWRMGGPPNEQFF. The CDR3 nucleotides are TGTGCCTGGAGGATGGGGGGTCCCCCGAATGAGCAGTTCTTC. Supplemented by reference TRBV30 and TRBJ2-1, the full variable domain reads SQTIHQWPATLVQPVGSPLSLECTVEGTSNPNLYWYRQAAGRGLQLLFYSVGIGQISSEVPQNLSASRPQDRQFILSSKKLLLSDSGFYLCAWRMGGPPNEQFFGPGTRLTVL.

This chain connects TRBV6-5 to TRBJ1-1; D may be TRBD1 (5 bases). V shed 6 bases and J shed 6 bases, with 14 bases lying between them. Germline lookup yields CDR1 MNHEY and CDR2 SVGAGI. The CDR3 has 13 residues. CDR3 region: CASRGPGWAEAFF. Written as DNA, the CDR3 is TGTGCCAGCAGAGGGCCAGGGTGGGCTGAAGCTTTCTTT.

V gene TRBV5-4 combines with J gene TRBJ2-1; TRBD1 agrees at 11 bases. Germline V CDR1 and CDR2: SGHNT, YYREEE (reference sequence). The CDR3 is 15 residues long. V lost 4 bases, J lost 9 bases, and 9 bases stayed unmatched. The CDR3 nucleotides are TGTGCCAGCAGCCCACCGGGACAGGGGGTACGTGAGCAGTTCTTC. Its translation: CASSPPGQGVREQFF. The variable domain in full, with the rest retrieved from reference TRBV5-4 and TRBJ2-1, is ETGVTQSPTHLIKTRGQQVTLRCSSQSGHNTVSWYQQALGQGPQFIFQYYREEENGRGNFPPRFSGLQFPNYSSELNVNALELDDSALYLCASSPPGQGVREQFFGPGTRLTVL.

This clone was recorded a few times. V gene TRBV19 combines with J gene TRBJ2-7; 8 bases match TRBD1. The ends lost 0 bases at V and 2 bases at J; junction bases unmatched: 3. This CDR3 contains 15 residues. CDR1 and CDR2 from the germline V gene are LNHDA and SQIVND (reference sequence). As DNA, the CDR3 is TGTGCCAGTAGTATAGATGACAGGGGCCCCTACGAGCAGTACTTC. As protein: CASSIDDRGPYEQYF.

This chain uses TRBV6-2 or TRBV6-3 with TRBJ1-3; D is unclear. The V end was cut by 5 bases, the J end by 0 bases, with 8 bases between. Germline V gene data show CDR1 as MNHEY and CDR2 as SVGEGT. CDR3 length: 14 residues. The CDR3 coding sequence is TGTGCCAGCAGTAGAACCAACTCTGGAAACACCATATATTTT. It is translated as CASSRTNSGNTIYF.

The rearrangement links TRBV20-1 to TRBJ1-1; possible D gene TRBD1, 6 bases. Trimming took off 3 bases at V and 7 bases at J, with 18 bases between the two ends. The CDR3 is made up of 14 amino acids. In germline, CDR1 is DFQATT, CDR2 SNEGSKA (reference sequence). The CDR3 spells CSASGRGGLIEAFF. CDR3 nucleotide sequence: TGCAGTGCTAGTGGAAGGGGGGGGCTAATTGAAGCTTTCTTT.

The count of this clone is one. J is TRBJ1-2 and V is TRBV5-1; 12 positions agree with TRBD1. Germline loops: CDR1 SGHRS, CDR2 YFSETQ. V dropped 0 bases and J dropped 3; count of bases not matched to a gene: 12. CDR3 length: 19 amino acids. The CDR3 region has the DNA TGCGCCAGCAGCTTGGGTTTTGGGGGACAGGGGGCGTATCACTATGGCTACACCTTC. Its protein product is CASSLGFGGQGAYHYGYTF. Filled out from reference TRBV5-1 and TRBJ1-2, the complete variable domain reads KAGVTQTPRYLIKTRGQQVTLSCSPISGHRSVSWYQQTPGQGLQFLFEYFSETQRNKGNFPGRFSGRQFSNSRSEMNVSTLELGDSALYLCASSLGFGGQGAYHYGYTFGSGTRLTVV.

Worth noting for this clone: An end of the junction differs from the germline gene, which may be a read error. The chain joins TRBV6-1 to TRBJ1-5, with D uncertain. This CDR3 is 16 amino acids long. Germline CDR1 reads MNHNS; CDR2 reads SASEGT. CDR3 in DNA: TGTGCCAGCAGGGAAGGGCGCCTATATAGCAATCAGCCCCAGCATTTT. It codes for CASREGRLYSNQPQHF.

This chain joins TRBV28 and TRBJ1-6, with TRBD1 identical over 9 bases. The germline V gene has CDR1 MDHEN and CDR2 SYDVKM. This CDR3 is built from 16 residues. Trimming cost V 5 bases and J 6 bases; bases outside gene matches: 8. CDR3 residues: CASSPPTGGPNSPLHF. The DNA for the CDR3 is TGTGCCAGCAGTCCCCCAACAGGGGGCCCTAATTCACCCCTCCACTTT. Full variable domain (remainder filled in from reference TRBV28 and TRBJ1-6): DVKVTQSSRYLVKRTGEKVFLECVQDMDHENMFWYRQDPGLGLRLIYFSYDVKMKEKGDIPEGYSVSREKKERFSLILESASTNQTSMYLCASSPPTGGPNSPLHFGNGTRLTVT.

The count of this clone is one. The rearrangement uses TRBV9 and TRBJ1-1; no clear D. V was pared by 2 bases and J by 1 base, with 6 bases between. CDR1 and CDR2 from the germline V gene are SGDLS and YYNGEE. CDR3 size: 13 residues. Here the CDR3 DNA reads TGTGCCAGCAGCGTCCGGCAGAACACTGAAGCTTTCTTT. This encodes CASSVRQNTEAFF.

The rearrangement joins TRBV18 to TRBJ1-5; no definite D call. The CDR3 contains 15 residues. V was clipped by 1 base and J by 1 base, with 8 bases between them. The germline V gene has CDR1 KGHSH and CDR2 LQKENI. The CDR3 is CASSPQKVSNQPQHF. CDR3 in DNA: TGTGCCAGCTCACCACAGAAAGTGAGCAATCAGCCCCAGCATTTT.

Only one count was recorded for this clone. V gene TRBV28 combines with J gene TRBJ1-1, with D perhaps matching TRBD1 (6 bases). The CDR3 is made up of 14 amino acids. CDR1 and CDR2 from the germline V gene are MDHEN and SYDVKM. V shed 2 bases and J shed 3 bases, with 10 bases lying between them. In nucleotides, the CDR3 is TGTGCCAGCAGTTTAAGGGGGGGGTACACTGAAGCTTTCTTT. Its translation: CASSLRGGYTEAFF.

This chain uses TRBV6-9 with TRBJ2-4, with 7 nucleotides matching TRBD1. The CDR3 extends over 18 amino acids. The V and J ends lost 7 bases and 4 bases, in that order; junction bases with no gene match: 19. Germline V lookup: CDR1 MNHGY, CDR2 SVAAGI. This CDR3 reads CASNEGDRGPVVKNIQYF. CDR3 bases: TGTGCCAGCAATGAGGGGGATAGGGGGCCTGTTGTAAAAAACATTCAGTACTTC.

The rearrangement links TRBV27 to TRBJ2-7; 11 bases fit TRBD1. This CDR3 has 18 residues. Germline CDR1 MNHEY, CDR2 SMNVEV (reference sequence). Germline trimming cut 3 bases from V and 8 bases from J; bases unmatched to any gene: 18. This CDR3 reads CASSLSPRAGTGGGQQYF. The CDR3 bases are TGTGCCAGCAGTTTGTCCCCCCGAGCCGGGACAGGGGGTGGGCAGCAGTACTTC.

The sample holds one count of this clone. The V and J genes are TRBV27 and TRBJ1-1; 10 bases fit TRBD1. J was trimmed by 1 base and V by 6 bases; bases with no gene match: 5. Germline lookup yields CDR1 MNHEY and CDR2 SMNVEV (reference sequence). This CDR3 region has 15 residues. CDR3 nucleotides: TGTGCCAGCAGGACAGGGGGCCATACGAACACTGAAGCTTTCTTT. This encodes CASRTGGHTNTEAFF.

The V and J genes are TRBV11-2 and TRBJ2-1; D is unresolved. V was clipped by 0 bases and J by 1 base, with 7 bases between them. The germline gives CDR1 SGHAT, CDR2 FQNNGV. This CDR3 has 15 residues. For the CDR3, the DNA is TGTGCCAGCAGCTTAGATCGTCAGTCCTACAATGAGCAGTTCTTC. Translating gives CASSLDRQSYNEQFF. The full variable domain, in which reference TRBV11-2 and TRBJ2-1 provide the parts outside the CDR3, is EAGVAQSPRYKIIEKRQSVAFWCNPISGHATLYWYQQILGQGPKLLIQFQNNGVVDDSQLPKDRFSAERLKGVDSTLKIQPAKLEDSAVYLCASSLDRQSYNEQFFGPGTRLTVL.

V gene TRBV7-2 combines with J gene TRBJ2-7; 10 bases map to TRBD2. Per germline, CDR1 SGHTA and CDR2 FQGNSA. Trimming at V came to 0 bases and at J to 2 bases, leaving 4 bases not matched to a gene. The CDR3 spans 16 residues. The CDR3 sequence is CASSLAASGGAYEQYF. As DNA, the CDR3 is TGTGCCAGCAGCTTAGCGGCTAGCGGGGGCGCCTACGAGCAGTACTTC.